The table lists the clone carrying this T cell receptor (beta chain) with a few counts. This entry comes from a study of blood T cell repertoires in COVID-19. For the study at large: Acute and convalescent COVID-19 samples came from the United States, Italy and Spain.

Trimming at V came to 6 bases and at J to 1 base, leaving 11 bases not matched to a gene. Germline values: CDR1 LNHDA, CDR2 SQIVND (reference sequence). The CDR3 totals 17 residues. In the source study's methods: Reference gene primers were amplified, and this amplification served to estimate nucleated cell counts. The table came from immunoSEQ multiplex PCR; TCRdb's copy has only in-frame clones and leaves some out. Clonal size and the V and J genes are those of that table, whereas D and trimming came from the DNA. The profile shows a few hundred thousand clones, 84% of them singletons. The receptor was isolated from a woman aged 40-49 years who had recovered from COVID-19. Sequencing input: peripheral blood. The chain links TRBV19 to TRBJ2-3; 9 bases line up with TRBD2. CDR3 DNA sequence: TGTGCCAGTAGGTCCGGCCCCGGCGGGGGGGGCACAGATACGCAGTATTTT. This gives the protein CASRSGPGGGGTDTQYF. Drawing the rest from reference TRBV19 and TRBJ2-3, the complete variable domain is DGGITQSPKYLFRKEGQNVTLSCEQNLNHDAMYWYRQDPGQGLRLIYYSQIVNDFQKGDIAEGYSVSREKKESFPLTVTSAQKNPTAFYLCASRSGPGGGGTDTQYFGPGTRLTVL.